The sequence of this T cell receptor (beta chain) was determined in a study of human T cells and chemical hapten exposure. Via MiXCR, TCRdb re-called the RACE reads, giving one row per CDR3 protein. The repertoire holds over 95,000 distinct CDR3 sequences, roughly an eighth seen once, with over 2% in the top ten. Time point defined: patch test 1, 2 weeks after DPC sensitization. Treatment described: therapeutic diphenylcyclopropenone sensitization with weekly scalp DPC. The germline V gene encodes CDR1 LGHNA and CDR2 YNFKEQ. The V end lost 1 base, the J end lost 5 bases, and 14 bases lay between the germline ends. This CDR3 spans 15 amino acids.

Here the sequenced sample was whole blood, taken in connection with sensitization to the hapten diphenylcyclopropenone (DPC). The J gene is TRBJ1-2, the V gene TRBV4-2; D remains unclear. This clonotype was obtained from a woman aged 40 to 50 with alopecia areata. Some clones in this sample may be carry-over from other donors' samples. The CDR3 spells CASSQVGPVGYGYTF. In nucleotides, the CDR3 is TGTGCCAGCAGCCAAGTTGGACCGGTAGGGTATGGCTACACCTTC.